This T cell receptor (beta chain) appears in the sequencing data of a study of shared clonotypes between healthy human individuals. The wider study: For every donor, three CD4 naive, three CD4 memory, two CD8 naive and one CD8 memory plates were used. Study-wide points: In contrast to clonotypes shared by all four donors, non-shared clonotypes had lower generation probabilities.

A note on this clone: Its antigen is unknown.

The CDR3 length is 15 residues. Trimming removed 6 bases from V and 0 bases from J, with 16 bases in between. Germline assignment: CDR1 SGHRS and CDR2 YFSETQ. TCRdb's table, derived via immunoSEQ multiplex PCR, lists solely in-frame clones and lacks some. This sample has 2 million to 2.5 million clones, with approximately 94% found just once. The sample taken for sequencing was naive CD4+ T cells sorted from blood. The sample's subset: CD45RA+ positively selected. This sequence joins TRBV5-1 and TRBJ2-7, with D maybe TRBD1 (6 bases). The TCR comes from a man aged 18 to 29 in good health. In nucleotides, the CDR3 is TGCGCCAGCACCTCTGCACAGGGTAGCTCCTACGAGCAGTACTTC. Translated: CASTSAQGSSYEQYF.